This TCR beta chain was documented in a study of identical twins (TCRdb year 2016). About the full investigation: TCR alpha and beta repertoires from monozygotic twins, unrelated adults of various ages and cord blood were deep-sequenced to test whether fetal clonotypes persist. Replicate twin experiments were performed at different times using different library preparation protocols to rule out contamination. Study-wide conclusions, independent of this receptor: The excess sharing between twins in beta out-of-frame sequences was weaker because fewer shared sequences reduced the signal-to-noise ratio. Fewer insertions were carried by abundant cord blood beta clonotypes; a weaker similar trend was observed in young adult naive repertoires, while no such trend was observed in memory repertoires. Compared with coincidental sharing between unrelated individuals, out-of-frame TCR alpha sequences shared between twins showed an excess of sequences with low generation probability. In monozygotic twins, out-of-frame TCR alpha sharing was systematically underestimated by recombination models, although the models agreed with sharing between unrelated individuals. Zero-insertion analyses could be partly confounded by invariant T cells such as MAIT and iNKT, although diverse VJ usage argued against such confounding for most clonotypes. Conclusions relied on cross-sectional statistical analysis, since the same donors could not be followed over many years.

CDR1 and CDR2 (SEHNR, FQNEAQ) derive from the germline V gene (reference sequence). Taken from cysteine to phenylalanine, the CDR3 has 17 residues. The only DNA kept is the CDR3, 51 bases in frame from the first base. Germline trimming amounts to 4 bases on V and 0 bases on J, with 4 as the count of junction bases outside the gene matches. Every donor was a healthy Caucasian. The twin cohort consisted of three pairs of female monozygotic twins, all aged 18 to 29 years. Peripheral blood mononuclear cells were the source from which RNA for the TCR libraries was isolated. Turning to this clonotype: Its antigen has not been determined. One base away there is no much larger clone; base qualities are not given.

The method was 5' RACE. TCRdb lists the instrument as Illumina HiSeq 2000. Template switching introduced a universal primer binding site; the final cDNA contained a unique molecular identifier, enabling accurate counting of TCR cDNA molecules. Specific primers in the conserved constant-segment region were used to synthesize first-strand cDNA for the TCR alpha and beta chains. To control for contamination, each cDNA library was double barcoded with a SMART-Mk sample barcode plus Illumina barcodes. Two successive PCR steps introduced TruSeq adapter sequences along with Illumina sample barcodes. The TCR alpha and beta cDNA libraries were sequenced on the Illumina HiSeq platform using custom primers. As for how the authors treated the data: Raw reads were processed with MiGEC to extract unique molecular identifiers, and MiXCR was used to determine CDR3 positions. For each individual, recombination models were inferred using an EM algorithm with the repgenHMM and IGoR tools. Shared clonotypes were analyzed with the tcR package in R, and sharing was normalized by the product of cloneset sizes. Out-of-frame nonproductive sequences were analyzed to study raw recombination free of thymic and clonal selection effects. TCRdb trimmed the raw reads at Q25, called clones with MiXCR and kept productive beta chains. One record per CDR3 amino acid sequence lists the most common genes and DNA. These V and J calls derive from TCRdb rather than the authors' analysis. This sample gives more than 600,000 distinct CDR3 sequences in total; roughly 18% of them show up just once. The top ten hold around 12% of the sample.

This same sample was also part of a study on T cells expressing NK-cell markers. As the second publication notes: Three sorted T-cell subsets (CD3+CD56+NKG2C+, CD3+CD56+NKG2C- and CD3+CD56-NKG2C+) from under ten donors had their TCR beta-chain repertoires profiled. Among the eight sequenced donors, seven were HCMV-seropositive and one was HCMV-seronegative. To restrict sorting to alphabetaTCR-expressing T cells, an anti-gammadeltaTCR antibody was added in several experiments. For about 6 donors, the dominant CD3+CD56+NKG2C+ clonotypes were among the top 10 CD8+ clonotypes and accounted for about 1.0-8% of CD8+ T cells. Those dominant clonotypes were again the most abundant among CD3+CD56-NKG2C+ cells in a handful of donors, at roughly 25-65%. Whether the expanded NKG2C-expressing T cell clones were specific for HCMV antigens was left unclear. Randomly selected healthy volunteers, three men and five women, were used as the eight sequenced donors. A commercial ELISA kit detecting HCMV-specific IgG in serum was used to determine HCMV serostatus. Bulk peripheral blood T-cell repertoires were additionally sequenced from unsorted PBMC for over 5 donors. MIGEC was used to demultiplex reads and group the reads by UMI, and MiTCR was used to assemble and quantify clonotypes. To exclude erroneous sequences, only TCR cDNA sequences supported by at least two reads were retained. Downstream repertoire analysis used the tcR package, and clonotypes were matched across fractions by CDR3 nucleotide sequence plus V segment. Antigen specificity was annotated against VDJdb with VDJmatch, allowing one amino acid substitution in CDR3.

The sequence derives from a woman between 18 and 29 years old in good health. Recombination joined TRBV7-9 with TRBJ2-1, and 12 bases in between align with TRBD2. The material sequenced was PBMCs. The DNA is TGTGCCAGCAGCTCGCGGACTAGCGGGAACTCCTACAATGAGCAGTTCTTC. This sequence encodes CASSSRTSGNSYNEQFF. Extended through the reference TRBV7-9 and TRBJ2-1 proteins, this CDR3 yields the full variable domain: DTGVSQNPRHKITKRGQNVTFRCDPISEHNRLYWYRQTLGQGPEFLTYFQNEAQLEKSRLLSDRFSAERPKGSFSTLEIQRTEQGDSAMYLCASSSRTSGNSYNEQFFGPGTRLTVL.